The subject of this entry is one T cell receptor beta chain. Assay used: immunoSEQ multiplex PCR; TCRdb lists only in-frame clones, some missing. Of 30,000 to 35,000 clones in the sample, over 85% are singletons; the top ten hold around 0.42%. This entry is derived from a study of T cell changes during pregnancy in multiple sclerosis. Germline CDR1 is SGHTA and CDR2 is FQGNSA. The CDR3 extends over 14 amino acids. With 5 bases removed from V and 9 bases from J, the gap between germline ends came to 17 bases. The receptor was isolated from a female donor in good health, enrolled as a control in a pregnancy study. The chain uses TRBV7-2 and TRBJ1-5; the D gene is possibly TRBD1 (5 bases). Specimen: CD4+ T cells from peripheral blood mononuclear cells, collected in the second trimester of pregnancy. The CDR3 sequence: CASSARVGGRPQHF. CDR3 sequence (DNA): TGTGCCAGCAGCGCGAGGGTGGGGGGTAGGCCCCAGCATTTT.